A selection of T cell receptor beta chains follows, all from one sample in a study of OX40 agonist ivuxolimab in advanced cancers. TCRdb's table, derived via immunoSEQ multiplex PCR, lists solely in-frame clones and lacks some. This sample has 70,000 to 95,000 clones, with 80% to 90% found just once. This specimen was CD4+ or CD8+ T cells sorted from blood, taken in a trial of the OX40 agonist ivuxolimab. The receptors here all came from an adult with an advanced solid tumor such as melanoma, head and neck, liver or kidney cancer. The CDR3 runs from the conserved cysteine through the conserved F or W. A D gene is named only where the DNA matches it firmly.

len | d_gene | j_gene | v_gene | CDR3aa | CDR3nt
13 | - | TRBJ2-1 | TRBV4-2 | CASSLTGDREQFF | TGTGCCAGCAGCCTCACGGGGGACCGTGAGCAGTTCTTC
14 | - | TRBJ1-2 | TRBV7-3 | CASTSGVPEEGYTF | TGTGCCAGCACAAGCGGGGTCCCCGAAGAGGGCTACACCTTC
15 | - | TRBJ2-2 | TRBV14 | CASSQDWGADGELFF | TGTGCCAGCAGCCAAGATTGGGGGGCGGACGGGGAGCTGTTTTTT
22 | TRBD1 | TRBJ1-4 | TRBV6-1 | CASSEVAVTGSVIGATNEKLFF | TGTGCCAGCAGTGAAGTTGCCGTGACAGGGAGCGTCATAGGTGCAACTAATGAAAAACTGTTTTTT
14 | TRBD1 | TRBJ1-5 | TRBV6-6 | CATDRGDGNQPQHF | TGTGCCACCGACAGGGGGGACGGCAATCAGCCCCAGCATTTT
15 | TRBD1 | TRBJ1-4 | TRBV11-2 | CASSLGDRVHEKLFF | TGTGCCAGCAGCTTGGGGGACAGGGTTCACGAAAAACTGTTTTTT
12 | - | TRBJ2-7 | TRBV18 | CASSPGSQEQYF | TGTGCCAGCTCACCGGGCAGTCAGGAGCAGTACTTC
16 | - | TRBJ1-2 | TRBV7-9 | CASSQLSRTDEYGYTF | TGTGCCAGCAGCCAGTTGTCCCGGACGGATGAATATGGCTACACCTTC
11 | - | TRBJ1-2 | TRBV28 | CASRSEGGYTF | TGTGCCAGCCGGTCGGAGGGTGGCTACACCTTC
15 | - | TRBJ2-7 | TRBV7-7 | CASSLDWGSSYEQYF | TGTGCCAGCAGCTTAGATTGGGGTAGCTCCTACGAGCAGTACTTC
14 | - | TRBJ2-3 | TRBV6-4 | CASSVEGPPDTQYF | TGTGCCAGCAGTGTGGAGGGGCCCCCAGATACGCAGTATTTT
12 | - | TRBJ2-1 | TRBV15 | CATSRDQGKQFF | TGTGCCACCAGCAGAGACCAGGGGAAGCAGTTCTTC
15 | TRBD1 | TRBJ1-6 | TRBV30 | CAWQPGTATRSPLHF | TGTGCCTGGCAGCCTGGGACAGCGACGCGTTCACCCCTCCACTTT
16 | TRBD2 | TRBJ2-7 | TRBV6-6 | CASSPSRAGGTHEQYF | TGTGCCAGCAGTCCTTCCCGGGCGGGGGGAACCCACGAGCAGTACTTC
14 | - | TRBJ1-2 | TRBV5-6 | CASSLRMVNYGYTF | TGTGCCAGCAGCTTGAGAATGGTTAACTATGGCTACACCTTC
16 | TRBD1 | TRBJ2-3 | TRBV18 | CASSLGQAKGTDTQYF | TGTGCCAGCTCACTTGGACAGGCCAAGGGTACAGATACGCAGTATTTT
14 | TRBD1 | TRBJ2-7 | TRBV5-6 | CASSRGQGTYEQYF | TGTGCCAGCAGCCGTGGACAGGGAACCTACGAGCAGTACTTC
13 | - | TRBJ2-5 | TRBV2 | CASSLWGGETQYF | TGTGCCAGCAGTCTCTGGGGTGGTGAGACCCAGTACTTC
14 | TRBD2 | TRBJ2-7 | TRBV9 | CASSAGGLAGEQYF | TGTGCCAGCAGCGCCGGGGGACTAGCTGGGGAGCAGTACTTC
13 | - | TRBJ2-7 | TRBV2 | CASRYDRTYEQYF | TGTGCCAGCAGATACGACAGAACCTACGAGCAGTACTTC